This entry lists 30 T cell receptor beta chains sequenced from one sample in a study of CD8+ T cells in alopecia areata. cDNA serving as the sequencing template came from extracted, reverse transcribed RNA. Sequenced by immunoSEQ multiplex PCR; TCRdb stores in-frame clones only, minus some. In the table there are about 110,000 clones, 55% to 60% of which are singletons. Sequencing was carried out using NKG2D-low CD8+ T cells sorted from blood. The receptors come from a human donor with alopecia areata.

The gene calls are TRBV28 and TRBJ2-1, with TRBD2 matching over 13 bases. Looked up from germline, CDR1 is MDHEN and CDR2 is SYDVKM. This CDR3 is built from 13 residues. V lost 6 bases, J lost 9 bases, and 2 bases stayed unmatched. The CDR3 nucleotides are TGTGCCAGCAGCCGACTAGCGGGAGGTGAGCAGTTCTTC. Protein product: CASSRLAGGEQFF.

Of note for this clone: Other DNA sequences within the sample encode an identical CDR3. The genes are TRBV29-1 and TRBJ2-5, with D possibly matching TRBD1 (6 bases). Trimming took off 3 bases at V and 1 base at J, with 9 bases between the two ends. Germline CDR1 SQVTM, CDR2 ANQGSEA. This CDR3 has 13 residues. Written as DNA, the CDR3 is TGCAGCGTTGACTTGACAGGCCAAGAGACCCAGTACTTC. This gives the protein CSVDLTGQETQYF.

V and J are TRBV4-2 and TRBJ1-5; D is possibly TRBD1 (5 bases). The CDR3 consists of 15 residues. CDR1 is LGHNA and CDR2 is YNFKEQ in the germline V gene. V was clipped by 0 bases and J by 4 bases, with 10 bases between them. The CDR3 loop reads CASSQDLGGNQPQHF. CDR3 nucleotide sequence: TGTGCCAGCAGCCAAGATCTTGGGGGTAATCAGCCCCAGCATTTT.

This clone was seen a few times. The chain has TRBV29-1 and TRBJ2-7; D perhaps matches TRBD1 (5 bases). There are 13 residues in the CDR3. From germline, CDR1 is SQVTM and CDR2 ANQGSEA. The V end lost 6 bases, the J end lost 4 bases, and 16 bases lay between the germline ends. CDR3: CSVHSQDGYEQYF. As DNA, the CDR3 is TGCAGCGTACACTCACAGGATGGGTACGAGCAGTACTTC.

The chain recombines TRBV2 with TRBJ2-4; 7 nucleotides align to TRBD1. The germline V gene has CDR1 SNHLY and CDR2 FYNNEI. J was trimmed by 1 base and V by 6 bases; bases with no gene match: 9. The CDR3 is 16 residues long. Written as DNA, the CDR3 is TGTGCCAGCAGAGCCGTAGGACAGGTCGCCAAAAACATTCAGTACTTC. Translated: CASRAVGQVAKNIQYF.

The chain recombines TRBV29-1 with TRBJ1-2; D gene ambiguous. Trimming removed 7 bases from V and 6 bases from J, with 3 bases in between. CDR3 length: 8 residues. The V gene's germline CDR1 is SQVTM and CDR2 ANQGSEA. For the CDR3, the DNA is TGCAGCGAGGATGGCTACACCTTC. It encodes CSEDGYTF.

The rearrangement uses TRBV14 and TRBJ2-7; 8 nucleotides align to TRBD1. Germline-derived CDR1 and CDR2 are SGHDN and FVKESK. The junction had 4 bases not matched to a gene; V was cut back by 3 bases and J by 3 bases. The CDR3 spans 14 residues. The CDR3 nucleotides are TGTGCCAGCAGCCACCGGACAGGGCTCTACGAGCAGTACTTC. It yields the protein CASSHRTGLYEQYF.

The V gene is TRBV27, the J gene TRBJ2-7; no clear D. The V end lost 7 bases, the J end lost 4 bases, and 17 bases lay between the germline ends. In germline, CDR1 is MNHEY, CDR2 SMNVEV (reference sequence). The CDR3 contains 14 residues. The CDR3 protein is CASTHGIGYYEQYF. The CDR3 DNA follows: TGTGCCAGCACCCACGGCATTGGGTATTACGAGCAGTACTTC.

The J gene is TRBJ2-7, the V gene TRBV9; 9 bases are a match to TRBD2. CDR1 is SGDLS, CDR2 YYNGEE, per germline. CDR3 length: 16 amino acids. V dropped 4 bases and J dropped 3; count of bases not matched to a gene: 11. In DNA, the CDR3 is TGTGCCAGCAGCCCCTTTAGCGGGAGCGATGTCTACGAGCAGTACTTC. The encoded protein is CASSPFSGSDVYEQYF.

The V call is TRBV11-2, the J call TRBJ1-1; no clear D gene. This CDR3 comprises 11 residues. V lost 2 bases and J 5 bases, leaving 3 bases between the germline ends. The germline gives CDR1 SGHAT, CDR2 FQNNGV. The CDR3 sequence is CASSLSTEAFF. CDR3 DNA sequence: TGTGCCAGCAGCTTAAGTACTGAAGCTTTCTTT.

This clone was counted a few times. The chain joins TRBV28 to TRBJ2-7; no clear D. V gave up 2 bases and J gave up 1 base, with 9 bases separating them. The CDR3 totals 14 residues. Germline V gene sequence: CDR1 MDHEN, CDR2 SYDVKM. The CDR3 DNA is TGTGCCAGCAGTTTAAAGGCAGGATCCTACGAGCAGTACTTC. This sequence encodes CASSLKAGSYEQYF.

The chain links TRBV5-1 to TRBJ1-1; D is possibly TRBD1 (5 bases). Trimming left V 0 bases short and J 8 bases short, with 8 bases between. The germline gives CDR1 SGHRS, CDR2 YFSETQ. CDR3 length equals 12 residues. Here the CDR3 DNA reads TGCGCCAGCAGCTTGGGGACAAACGAAGCTTTCTTT. Protein product: CASSLGTNEAFF. Based on the CDR3 plus reference TRBV5-1 and TRBJ1-1, the full variable domain is KAGVTQTPRYLIKTRGQQVTLSCSPISGHRSVSWYQQTPGQGLQFLFEYFSETQRNKGNFPGRFSGRQFSNSRSEMNVSTLELGDSALYLCASSLGTNEAFFGQGTRLTVV.

The chain uses TRBV10-2 and TRBJ2-2; no firm D call. The CDR3 has 13 amino acids. Trimming took off 10 bases at V and 2 bases at J, with 11 bases between the two ends. Germline V CDR1 and CDR2: WSHSY, SAAADI. CDR3 DNA sequence: TGCGCCACCATCACGGAAAACACCGGGGAGCTGTTTTTT. It encodes CATITENTGELFF.

This sequence joins TRBV7-3 and TRBJ2-1; 7 positions match TRBD2. Germline CDR1 SGHTA, CDR2 FQGTGA. V shed 1 base and J 4 bases; nucleotides not matched to a gene: 4. The CDR3 totals 15 residues. CDR3 amino acids: CASSLISGVYNEQFF. DNA of the CDR3: TGTGCCAGCAGCTTAATCAGCGGGGTTTACAATGAGCAGTTCTTC.

CDR3 amino acids: CSACCTDPGEAFF. The CDR3 DNA reads as TGCAGCGCATGTTGCACGGACCCGGGTGAAGCTTTCTTT. V usage is TRBV29-1 and J usage is TRBJ1-1; no definite D call. This CDR3 is built from 13 residues. V lost 7 bases and J 7 bases, leaving 19 bases between the germline ends. Germline CDR1 SQVTM, CDR2 ANQGSEA.

The V call is TRBV5-1, the J call TRBJ2-1; 7 bases line up with TRBD2. J was trimmed by 7 bases and V by 1 base; bases with no gene match: 2. Germline-derived CDR1 and CDR2 are SGHRS and YFSETQ. There are 13 residues in the CDR3. The CDR3 DNA is TGCGCCAGCAGCTTGTTGGGGGGGAATGAGCAGTTCTTC. It specifies CASSLLGGNEQFF.

J is TRBJ2-7 and V is TRBV28; 7 bases are a match to TRBD2. This CDR3 region has 14 residues. Germline V gene data show CDR1 as MDHEN and CDR2 as SYDVKM. V was clipped by 3 bases and J by 6 bases; unmatched bases: 8. As DNA, the CDR3 is TGTGCCAGCAGTTTGAGCGGGACCGCTGTCGAGCAGTACTTC. Residues: CASSLSGTAVEQYF.

The chain uses TRBV11-2 and TRBJ2-7; maybe TRBD1 (6 bases). The CDR3 extends over 14 amino acids. Germline-derived CDR1 and CDR2 are SGHAT and FQNNGV. The V end was cut by 2 bases, the J end by 5 bases, with 13 bases between. DNA of the CDR3: TGTGCCAGCAGCTTAAGCAGGGGTAAGAACGAGCAGTACTTC. The encoded protein is CASSLSRGKNEQYF.

The chain combines TRBV27 with TRBJ1-4, with D possibly TRBD1 on 6 matching bases. V lost 5 bases and J lost 3, with 19 bases in between. The CDR3 runs to 17 residues. Germline loops: CDR1 MNHEY, CDR2 SMNVEV (reference sequence). The CDR3 here is CASSIRNAGASNEKLFF. The CDR3 coding sequence is TGTGCCAGCAGTATACGCAACGCGGGGGCTTCTAATGAAAAACTGTTTTTT.

The rearrangement links TRBV19 to TRBJ1-2, with D hard to call. Germline V gene data show CDR1 as LNHDA and CDR2 as SQIVND (reference sequence). The CDR3 runs to 11 residues. Trimming cost V 1 base and J 8 bases, with 5 bases left between them. The CDR3 sequence is CASSIAGGYTF. The CDR3, as DNA: TGTGCCAGTAGTATAGCCGGAGGCTACACCTTC.

This clone was observed a handful of times. V is TRBV29-1 and J is TRBJ2-3; D is ambiguous. The V gene lost 2 bases and the J gene lost 4 bases, with 13 bases spanning the gap. This CDR3 spans 14 amino acids. From germline, CDR1 is SQVTM and CDR2 ANQGSEA. The CDR3: CSVELSVQADTQYF. DNA of the CDR3: TGCAGCGTTGAATTGTCAGTCCAGGCAGATACGCAGTATTTT.

This clone was counted only a few times. The J gene is TRBJ2-7, the V gene TRBV4-1, with D possibly matching TRBD1 (5 bases). Trimming removed 1 base at V and 5 bases at J, with 15 bases between. Per the germline V gene, CDR1 is MGHRA and CDR2 is YSYEKL. The CDR3 covers 15 residues. The CDR3 bases are TGCGCCAGCAGCCAAGTTAACAAGGGGCAGGACGAGCAGTACTTC. It yields the protein CASSQVNKGQDEQYF.

The chain combines TRBV7-9 with TRBJ2-1; D perhaps matches TRBD2 (7 bases). Germline V CDR1 and CDR2: SEHNR, FQNEAQ (reference sequence). The ends were cut back, 3 bases at V and 1 base at J, with 13 bases in the middle. The CDR3 runs 16 residues. The CDR3 coding sequence is TGTGCCAGCAGCTTCGGGGGGCTAGGGTCCTACAATGAGCAGTTCTTC. As protein: CASSFGGLGSYNEQFF.

The CDR3 DNA reads TGTGCCAGCAGCCTGGTTGGGGGTGGTGTTTACAATGAGCAGTTCTTC. Protein sequence: CASSLVGGGVYNEQFF. The chain couples TRBV9 to TRBJ2-1; D is tentatively TRBD1 or TRBD2 (5 bases each). Germline V CDR1 and CDR2: SGDLS, YYNGEE. CDR3 length: 16 amino acids. V gave up 4 bases and J gave up 4 bases, with 18 bases separating them.

This clone has more than one count but fewer than ten. J is TRBJ2-3 and V is TRBV6-1; 7 bases agree with TRBD2. The CDR3 spans 15 residues. Germline CDR1 and CDR2: MNHNS and SASEGT. The J segment lost 2 bases and the V segment lost 10 bases, leaving 12 bases of the junction unmatched. CDR3 coding DNA: TGTGCCACTTGCTGGGGGGGTCGCGACACAGATACGCAGTATTTT. The encoded protein is CATCWGGRDTDTQYF.

This rearrangement joins TRBV28 to TRBJ1-1; the D is unclear. CDR1 is MDHEN and CDR2 is SYDVKM in the germline V gene. V lost 6 bases and J lost 4, with 9 bases in between. This CDR3 is built from 12 residues. The CDR3: CASRPESTEAFF. The CDR3 region has the DNA TGTGCCAGCAGGCCAGAGAGCACTGAAGCTTTCTTT. The full variable domain, rest sourced from reference TRBV28 and TRBJ1-1, is DVKVTQSSRYLVKRTGEKVFLECVQDMDHENMFWYRQDPGLGLRLIYFSYDVKMKEKGDIPEGYSVSREKKERFSLILESASTNQTSMYLCASRPESTEAFFGQGTRLTVV.

The chain uses TRBV29-1 and TRBJ2-1; 8 nucleotides align to TRBD2. This CDR3 spans 17 amino acids. V lost 0 bases and J lost 4; bases outside the gene matches: 11. Germline V gives CDR1 SQVTM, CDR2 ANQGSEA. The CDR3: CSVEDPQLAGQYNEQFF. As DNA, the CDR3 is TGCAGCGTTGAAGATCCCCAGCTAGCGGGCCAATACAATGAGCAGTTCTTC.

The gene calls are TRBV11-2 and TRBJ2-1; 7 nucleotides align to TRBD2. The CDR3 extends over 15 amino acids. V lost 1 base, J lost 5 bases, and 5 bases stayed unmatched. Per the germline V gene, CDR1 is SGHAT and CDR2 is FQNNGV. The CDR3: CASSLGGGSHNEQFF. DNA for the CDR3: TGTGCCAGCAGCTTAGGCGGGGGATCCCACAATGAGCAGTTCTTC.

The chain carries TRBV5-1 and TRBJ2-5; 9 bases match TRBD2. The CDR3 contains 17 residues. Germline trimming cut 9 bases from V and 2 bases from J; bases unmatched to any gene: 17. Germline-derived CDR1 and CDR2 are SGHRS and YFSETQ. CDR3 residues: CATLAIRLAGFQETQYF. CDR3 bases: TGCGCCACCCTGGCCATCAGGCTAGCGGGATTTCAAGAGACCCAGTACTTC.

V gene TRBV28 combines with J gene TRBJ2-7; D remains unclear. The CDR3 is 10 amino acids. The germline V gene encodes CDR1 MDHEN and CDR2 SYDVKM. V was cut by 1 base and J by 6 bases, with 1 base left in between. DNA for the CDR3: TGTGCCAGCAGTTTATCCGAGCAGTACTTC. Its protein is CASSLSEQYF.